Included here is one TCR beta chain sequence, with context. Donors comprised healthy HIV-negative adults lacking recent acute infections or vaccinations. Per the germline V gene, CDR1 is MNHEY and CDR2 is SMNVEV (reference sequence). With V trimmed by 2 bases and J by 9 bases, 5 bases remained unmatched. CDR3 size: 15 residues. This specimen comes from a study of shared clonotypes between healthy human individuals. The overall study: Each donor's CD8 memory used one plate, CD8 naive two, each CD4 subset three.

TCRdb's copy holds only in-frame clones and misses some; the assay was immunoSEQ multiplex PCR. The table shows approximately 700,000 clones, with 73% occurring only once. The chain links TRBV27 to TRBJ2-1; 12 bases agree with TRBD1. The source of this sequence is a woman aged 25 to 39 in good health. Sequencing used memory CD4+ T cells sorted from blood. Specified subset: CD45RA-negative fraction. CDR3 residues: CASSLPGQGAREQFF. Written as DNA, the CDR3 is TGTGCCAGCAGTTTACCGGGACAGGGGGCTCGTGAGCAGTTCTTC.